What follows describes a single T cell receptor (beta chain). Its antigen is unidentified. This sample was taken from a study of shared clonotypes between healthy human individuals. The method was immunoSEQ multiplex PCR; TCRdb's version includes in-frame clones alone and lacks a portion of them. The table lists about 2,200,000 clones, approximately 94% of them singletons, with 1.5% to 2% in the top ten. This CDR3 has 14 amino acids. Germline V gives CDR1 SGDLS, CDR2 YYNGEE. V lost 4 bases to trimming and J lost 6 bases, with 14 bases between them. Whole-study results and caveats: Generally, estimated richness proved larger in naive subsets than it did in memory subsets. Measured sharing among donors was expected to vary with sequencing depth. Shared clonotypes across all four donors exceeded non-shared ones in generation probability. The genetic and exposure-history diversity represented was limited by few donors.

Naive CD8 isolation took CD45RO-negative cells positively selected for CCR7 and excluded terminally differentiated effector memory CD45RA+ cells. The sequencing input was naive CD8+ T cells from PBMCs. V usage is TRBV9 and J usage is TRBJ2-1; D gene unclear. The clonotype was recovered from a man aged 18-30 years in good health. Some clones in this sample may be carry-over from other donors' samples. The CDR3 sequence is CASSSARFANEQFF. CDR3 nucleotide sequence: TGTGCCAGCAGCTCCGCCAGATTCGCCAATGAGCAGTTCTTC.